The 18 T cell receptor beta chains listed next were all sequenced from one sample in a study of blood T cells in healthy people across ages. Using a J-beta primer mix together with a sample-barcoded 5' primer, a second PCR was run for roughly 7 to 12 cycles. TCRdb recomputed calls from the 5' RACE reads with MiXCR, one row per CDR3 protein. The sample carries hundreds of thousands of distinct CDR3 sequences, around 43% recorded once. The specimen sequenced was blood. These receptors all stem from a man aged 55-75 years in good health.

The chain joins TRBV28 to TRBJ2-2, with 8 nucleotides matching TRBD2. The CDR3 extends over 15 amino acids. V was pared by 6 bases and J by 6 bases, with 9 bases of the junction left unmatched. Germline CDR1 and CDR2: MDHEN and SYDVKM. The CDR3 loop is CASRISGVVAGELFF. CDR3 coding DNA: TGTGCCAGCAGGATTAGCGGGGTTGTAGCCGGGGAGCTGTTTTTT.

The rearrangement uses TRBV6-6 and TRBJ2-1, with 7 bases lining up with TRBD2. V shed 2 bases and J 6 bases; nucleotides not matched to a gene: 1. The CDR3 consists of 13 residues. Germline assignment: CDR1 MNHNY and CDR2 SVGAGI (reference sequence). CDR3 sequence (DNA): TGTGCCAGCAGTTACGAGCGGGGCAATGAGCAGTTCTTC. It translates to CASSYERGNEQFF.

The rearrangement joins TRBV18 to TRBJ2-4; 7 positions agree with TRBD1. The J segment lost 13 bases and the V segment lost 4 bases, leaving 4 bases of the junction unmatched. Germline CDR1 and CDR2: KGHSH and LQKENI. The CDR3 is made up of 11 amino acids. This CDR3 is CASSQGTEQYF. The CDR3 region has the DNA TGTGCCAGCTCACAGGGGACAGAGCAGTACTTC.

This clonotype was counted only a few times. This chain links TRBV28 with TRBJ2-5; tentatively, D is TRBD2 (5 bases). From germline, CDR1 is MDHEN and CDR2 SYDVKM. This CDR3 is 13 amino acids long. V shed 6 bases and J shed 4 bases, with 12 bases lying between them. DNA for the CDR3: TGTGCCAGCAGACGAGCGGCCCGAGAGACCCAGTACTTC. It is translated as CASRRAARETQYF.

This rearrangement joins TRBV28 to TRBJ2-7; TRBD1 is a possible D gene (6 bases). The CDR3 length is 15 residues. Trimming pared 5 bases from V and 2 bases from J, leaving 16 bases between. Germline V gives CDR1 MDHEN, CDR2 SYDVKM. The CDR3 DNA follows: TGTGCCAGCAGTCTCTCTCTGGACAGAACCTACGAGCAGTACTTC. Translated, it gives CASSLSLDRTYEQYF.

The chain recombines TRBV20-1 with TRBJ1-1; tentative D call: TRBD1 (6 bases). Germline V CDR1 and CDR2: DFQATT, SNEGSKA (reference sequence). The CDR3 runs to 12 residues. CDR3 sequence: CKTNGQGNLAFF. For the CDR3, the DNA is TGCAAGACTAATGGGCAGGGGAATTTGGCTTTCTTT.

The chain has TRBV28 and TRBJ2-1, with 10 bases identical to TRBD1. CDR3 length: 14 residues. J lost 4 bases, V lost 8 bases, and 5 bases had no gene match. From germline, CDR1 is MDHEN and CDR2 SYDVKM. CDR3: CASGRTGGYNEQFF. The CDR3 nucleotides are TGTGCCAGCGGGAGGACAGGGGGTTACAATGAGCAGTTCTTC.

This clonotype showed up just a few times. The J gene is TRBJ2-1, the V gene TRBV6-6, with 12 bases matching TRBD1. The J segment lost 12 bases and the V segment lost 6 bases, leaving 3 bases of the junction unmatched. The CDR3 consists of 12 residues. Germline V lookup: CDR1 MNHNY, CDR2 SVGAGI (reference sequence). This CDR3 is CASSRDRGPQFF. For the CDR3, the DNA is TGTGCCAGCAGCCGGGACAGGGGGCCGCAGTTCTTC.

The genes are TRBV6-2 or TRBV6-3 and TRBJ2-7, with 9 bases aligning to TRBD1. Germline CDR1 and CDR2: MNHEY and SVGEGT. The CDR3 contains 16 residues. V was clipped by 2 bases and J by 4 bases; unmatched bases: 9. The CDR3 sequence is CASSYGPGQGTYEQYF. The CDR3 region has the DNA TGTGCCAGCAGTTACGGACCGGGACAGGGAACTTACGAGCAGTACTTC.

This clonotype has only a few counts. The chain joins TRBV27 to TRBJ2-5, with 8 bases identical to TRBD1. The germline V gene encodes CDR1 MNHEY and CDR2 SMNVEV (reference sequence). The junction had 5 bases not matched to a gene; V was cut back by 2 bases and J by 6 bases. This CDR3 contains 14 residues. The CDR3 region has the DNA TGTGCCAGCAGTTTAACCGGACAGGGAAAGACCCAGTACTTC. This encodes CASSLTGQGKTQYF.

The chain has TRBV7-2 and TRBJ2-7; a weak D match, TRBD2 (5 bases). The CDR3 consists of 15 residues. CDR1 and CDR2 from the germline V gene are SGHTA and FQGNSA. Trimming pared 1 base from V and 0 bases from J, leaving 10 bases between. CDR3 sequence reads: CASSLGGWSSYEQYF. CDR3 coding DNA: TGTGCCAGCAGCTTAGGCGGGTGGAGCTCCTACGAGCAGTACTTC. Full variable domain (outside the CDR3, taken from reference TRBV7-2 and TRBJ2-7): GAGVSQSPSNKVTEKGKDVELRCDPISGHTALYWYRQSLGQGLEFLIYFQGNSAPDKSGLPSDRFSAERTGGSVSTLTIQRTQQEDSAVYLCASSLGGWSSYEQYFGPGTRLTVT.

The J gene is TRBJ2-1, the V gene TRBV2; 7 nucleotides align to TRBD2. V shed 8 bases and J 9 bases; nucleotides not matched to a gene: 10. The CDR3 length is 13 residues. Germline V gene lookup returns CDR1 SNHLY and CDR2 FYNNEI. CDR3 in amino acids: CASQGVGGVEQFF. Written as DNA, the CDR3 is TGTGCCAGCCAGGGAGTGGGGGGGGTTGAGCAGTTCTTC. Looking up the rest from reference TRBV2 and TRBJ2-1 gives the full variable domain: EPEVTQTPSHQVTQMGQEVILRCVPISNHLYFYWYRQILGQKVEFLVSFYNNEISEKSEIFDDQFSVERPDGSNFTLKIRSTKLEDSAMYFCASQGVGGVEQFFGPGTRLTVL.

This clonotype appeared once. The CDR3 here is CASSGTAAANYGYTF. The CDR3 DNA follows: TGTGCCAGTAGTGGGACCGCCGCGGCGAACTATGGCTACACCTTC. This rearrangement joins TRBV19 to TRBJ1-2, with D perhaps TRBD1 (5 bases). The CDR3 contains 15 residues. The V gene lost 5 bases and the J gene lost 2 bases, with 15 bases spanning the gap. Germline V CDR1 and CDR2: LNHDA, SQIVND (reference sequence).

As concerns this clonotype: A junction boundary mismatches the germline segment, possibly from a read error. This rearrangement joins TRBV7-7 to TRBJ2-2; TRBD2 might be the D (5 bases). CDR1 is SSHAT, CDR2 FNYEAQ, per germline (reference sequence). This CDR3 region has 15 residues. DNA of the CDR3: TGTGCTAGCAGCTTAGGCCGGGGGAACACCGGGGAGCTGTTTTTT. This gives the protein CASSLGRGNTGELFF. Drawing the rest from reference TRBV7-7 and TRBJ2-2, the complete variable domain is GAGVSQSPRYKVTKRGQDVTLRCDPISSHATLYWYQQALGQGPEFLTYFNYEAQPDKSGLPSDRFSAERPEGSISTLTIQRTEQRDSAMYRCASSLGRGNTGELFFGEGSRLTVL.

This chain uses TRBV6-2 or TRBV6-3 with TRBJ2-1, with no clear D. In germline, CDR1 is MNHEY, CDR2 SVGEGT. The CDR3 runs to 14 residues. Trimming took off 3 bases at V and 5 bases at J, with 11 bases between the two ends. CDR3 region: CASSYFRMDNEQFF. The CDR3 DNA reads as TGTGCCAGCAGTTATTTTAGGATGGACAATGAGCAGTTCTTC.

This chain uses TRBV6-4 with TRBJ2-1, with 7 bases fitting TRBD1. The V segment lost 5 bases and the J segment 4 bases; nucleotides outside the gene matches: 11. The germline V gene has CDR1 MRHNA and CDR2 SNTAGT. The length of the CDR3 is 16 residues. This CDR3 is CASSQVGTVSYNEQFF. The CDR3 DNA reads as TGTGCCAGCAGTCAAGTAGGGACAGTATCTTACAATGAGCAGTTCTTC.

This chain joins TRBV5-1 and TRBJ2-2; tentative D call: TRBD1 (6 bases). V lost 4 bases and J lost 1, with 17 bases in between. The CDR3 runs 17 residues. The germline V gene has CDR1 SGHRS and CDR2 YFSETQ. DNA of the CDR3: TGCGCCAGCAGCCCTACTGGGGCGACAGGGAACACCGGGGAGCTGTTTTTT. It encodes CASSPTGATGNTGELFF.

This clonotype was picked up many times. A much bigger clone sits one base away, suggesting this may be a read error. The chain has TRBV20-1 and TRBJ1-2, with a possible D match to TRBD1 (5 bases). In germline, CDR1 is DFQATT, CDR2 SNEGSKA (reference sequence). The CDR3 has 13 amino acids. The CDR3 loop is CSRGEGRNYGYTF. The CDR3 bases are TGCAGCCGGGGTGAGGGGAGGAACTATGGCTACACCTTC.